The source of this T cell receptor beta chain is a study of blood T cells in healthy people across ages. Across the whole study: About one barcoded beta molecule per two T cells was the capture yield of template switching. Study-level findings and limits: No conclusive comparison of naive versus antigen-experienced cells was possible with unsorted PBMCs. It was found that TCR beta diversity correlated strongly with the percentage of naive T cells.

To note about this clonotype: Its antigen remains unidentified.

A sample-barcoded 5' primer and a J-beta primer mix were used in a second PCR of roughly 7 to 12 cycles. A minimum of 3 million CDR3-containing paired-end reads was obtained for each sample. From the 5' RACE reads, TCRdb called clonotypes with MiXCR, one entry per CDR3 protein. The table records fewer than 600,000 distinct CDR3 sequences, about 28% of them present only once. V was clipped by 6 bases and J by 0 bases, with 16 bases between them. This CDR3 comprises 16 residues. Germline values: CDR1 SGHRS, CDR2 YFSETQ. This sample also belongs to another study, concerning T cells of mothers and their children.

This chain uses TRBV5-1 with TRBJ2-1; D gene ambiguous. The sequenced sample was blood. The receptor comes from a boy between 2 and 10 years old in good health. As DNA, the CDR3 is TGCGCCAGCAACACCGACGACCTATTCTCCTACAATGAGCAGTTCTTC. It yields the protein CASNTDDLFSYNEQFF.